A single sample is the source of the 18 T cell receptor beta chains below, sequenced in a study of cytomegalovirus exposure and HLA in healthy donors. Amplification used 60 Vbeta primers and 13 Jbeta primers. Profiling relied on immunoSEQ multiplex PCR, and the TCRdb table lists in-frame clones only, not all of them. The table records approximately 130,000 clones, roughly 82% of them present only once. The sequencing input was PBMCs. The receptors were gathered from a man aged 50-59 years in good health and CMV-seronegative.

The V gene is TRBV6-5, the J gene TRBJ2-7, with D maybe TRBD1 (6 bases). Trimming took off 4 bases at V and 2 bases at J, with 9 bases between the two ends. This CDR3 spans 13 amino acids. Germline values: CDR1 MNHEY, CDR2 SVGAGI. This CDR3 is CASSSDSTYEQYF. CDR3 nucleotides: TGTGCCAGCAGTTCGGACAGCACCTACGAGCAGTACTTC.

The rearrangement joins TRBV4-2 to TRBJ2-2, with TRBD2 identical over 8 bases. V shed 1 base and J 6 bases; nucleotides not matched to a gene: 4. Germline assignment: CDR1 LGHNA and CDR2 YNFKEQ. The CDR3 length is 15 residues. The CDR3 nucleotides are TGTGCCAGCAGCCAAGGGCGGGGGGCAGCCGGGGAGCTGTTTTTT. Protein product: CASSQGRGAAGELFF.

The CDR3 DNA sequence: TGTGCCAGCGGCTCTTATACCGACCGGGACAGAAAAAAGAACACTGAAGCTTTCTTT. Protein product: CASGSYTDRDRKKNTEAFF. The chain joins TRBV7-9 to TRBJ1-1; 7 nucleotides align to TRBD1. Germline lookup yields CDR1 SEHNR and CDR2 FQNEAQ (reference sequence). The junction had 22 bases not matched to a gene; V was cut back by 8 bases and J by 1 base. This CDR3 is built from 19 residues.

This clone appeared a single time. This chain connects TRBV6-4 to TRBJ1-1, with 8 nucleotides matching TRBD1. V was pared by 2 bases and J by 8 bases, with 7 bases of the junction left unmatched. This CDR3 comprises 14 residues. Germline-derived CDR1 and CDR2 are MRHNA and SNTAGT. The CDR3 loop is CASSDTDRAAEAFF. The CDR3 bases are TGTGCCAGCAGTGACACGGACAGGGCCGCCGAAGCTTTCTTT.

The gene calls are TRBV5-4 and TRBJ1-1, with unresolved D. The CDR3 covers 12 residues. V lost 0 bases and J 8 bases, leaving 8 bases between the germline ends. CDR1 SGHNT and CDR2 YYREEE come from the germline V gene (reference sequence). The CDR3 DNA follows: TGTGCCAGCAGCTTGGATATGTCGGAAGCTTTCTTT. This translates into CASSLDMSEAFF.

There are a few counts of this clone. The CDR3 spells CASLRDRLPYEQYF. Written as DNA, the CDR3 is TGCGCCAGCCTCCGGGACAGACTACCCTACGAGCAGTACTTC. The rearrangement joins TRBV10-2 to TRBJ2-7; TRBD1 agrees at 7 bases. The V gene's germline CDR1 is WSHSY and CDR2 SAAADI. The junction had 9 bases not matched to a gene; V was cut back by 8 bases and J by 2 bases. The CDR3 runs to 14 residues.

V is TRBV7-2 and J is TRBJ1-6, with 7 bases fitting TRBD1. There are 13 residues in the CDR3. The germline V gene encodes CDR1 SGHTA and CDR2 FQGNSA. V shed 5 bases and J 10 bases; nucleotides not matched to a gene: 5. The CDR3 DNA is TGTGCCAGCAGCGAGACAGGGAAGTCACCCCTCCACTTT. This translates into CASSETGKSPLHF.

V gene TRBV6-1 combines with J gene TRBJ1-2, with TRBD1 matching 8 bases. The V and J ends lost 10 bases and 4 bases, in that order; junction bases with no gene match: 8. Per germline, CDR1 MNHNS and CDR2 SASEGT. The CDR3 is made up of 13 amino acids. The CDR3 DNA sequence: TGTGCCACCGCAGGGGGCCTCATCTATGGCTACACCTTC. Translation: CATAGGLIYGYTF.

The CDR3 DNA reads TGCGCCAGCAGCGAGGGGGCGGGAACTGAAGCTTTCTTT. As protein: CASSEGAGTEAFF. V gene TRBV4-1 combines with J gene TRBJ1-1, with TRBD1 matching 7 bases. The CDR3 sequence is 13 residues long. V shed 5 bases, J shed 5 bases, and the junction held 5 bases outside the gene matches. Germline values: CDR1 MGHRA, CDR2 YSYEKL.

This chain connects TRBV5-1 to TRBJ2-7; 8 bases align to TRBD1. The CDR3 spans 12 residues. Germline V lookup: CDR1 SGHRS, CDR2 YFSETQ. Unmatched junction bases numbered 4, after V lost 4 bases and J lost 7 bases. In DNA, the CDR3 is TGCGCCAGCAGCCAGGACAGGGTGGAGCAGTACTTC. It is translated as CASSQDRVEQYF.

The V gene is TRBV5-1, the J gene TRBJ2-3, with 8 bases matching TRBD2. The CDR3 is 15 amino acids. With V trimmed by 0 bases and J by 5 bases, 5 bases remained unmatched. Germline V gives CDR1 SGHRS, CDR2 YFSETQ. The CDR3 reads CASSLGNGGGDTQYF. Written as DNA, the CDR3 is TGCGCCAGCAGCTTGGGGAACGGGGGGGGAGATACGCAGTATTTT.

This chain links TRBV4-2 with TRBJ2-7; D might be TRBD2 (7 bases). Germline CDR1 LGHNA, CDR2 YNFKEQ. The CDR3 consists of 15 residues. V was trimmed by 0 bases and J by 2 bases, leaving 11 bases between them. For the CDR3, the DNA is TGTGCCAGCAGCCAAGATCCCGGGGGGCCCTACGAGCAGTACTTC. As protein: CASSQDPGGPYEQYF.

The chain links TRBV4-1 to TRBJ2-3, with 9 bases fitting TRBD1. The CDR3 is made up of 20 amino acids. Trimming cost V 1 base and J 2 bases; bases outside gene matches: 16. Germline assignment: CDR1 MGHRA and CDR2 YSYEKL. CDR3 sequence: CASSQAPPITGGVVTDTQYF. DNA for the CDR3: TGCGCCAGCAGCCAAGCCCCCCCTATTACAGGGGGCGTCGTCACAGATACGCAGTATTTT.

This chain joins TRBV14 and TRBJ1-1; tentatively, D is TRBD1 (6 bases). The CDR3 runs to 13 residues. Germline-derived CDR1 and CDR2 are SGHDN and FVKESK. V lost 1 base to trimming and J lost 10 bases, with 13 bases between them. CDR3 nucleotide sequence: TGTGCCAGCAGCCAAGTTGGAACAGGGACAGCTTTCTTT. It yields the protein CASSQVGTGTAFF.

The chain joins TRBV7-2 to TRBJ2-2, with TRBD1 identical over 7 bases. This CDR3 comprises 14 residues. J lost 5 bases, V lost 2 bases, and 2 bases had no gene match. From germline, CDR1 is SGHTA and CDR2 FQGNSA. The CDR3 DNA sequence: TGTGCCAGCAGCTTACAGGGGGAAACCGGGGAGCTGTTTTTT. It codes for CASSLQGETGELFF. Combining the CDR3 with reference TRBV7-2 and TRBJ2-2 gives the whole variable domain GAGVSQSPSNKVTEKGKDVELRCDPISGHTALYWYRQSLGQGLEFLIYFQGNSAPDKSGLPSDRFSAERTGGSVSTLTIQRTQQEDSAVYLCASSLQGETGELFFGEGSRLTVL.

This clone has only one observation. The chain couples TRBV27 to TRBJ2-7; 8 nucleotides align to TRBD1. This CDR3 spans 16 amino acids. V was clipped by 3 bases and J by 3 bases; unmatched bases: 10. Germline CDR1 is MNHEY and CDR2 is SMNVEV (reference sequence). CDR3 bases: TGTGCCAGCAGTTTCCTTGGACAGGGACCCCGCTACGAGCAGTACTTC. This gives the protein CASSFLGQGPRYEQYF.

This clone is classed as medium-sized. V gene TRBV25-1 combines with J gene TRBJ1-4; 7 nucleotides line up with TRBD1. The CDR3 runs to 14 residues. Trimming at V came to 2 bases and at J to 7 bases, leaving 4 bases not matched to a gene. Germline-derived CDR1 and CDR2 are MGHDK and SYGVNS. CDR3 residues: CASSERGHGEKLFF. In nucleotides, the CDR3 is TGTGCCAGCAGTGAAAGGGGGCACGGTGAAAAACTGTTTTTT.

In this sample, this clone turned up once. The chain is built from TRBV11-2 and TRBJ1-2; TRBD1 agrees at 8 bases. With V trimmed by 4 bases and J by 4 bases, 17 bases remained unmatched. Germline V gives CDR1 SGHAT, CDR2 FQNNGV. The CDR3 is 18 residues long. CDR3 bases: TGTGCCAGCAGCTATTCACCCGGGACAGGACTCCCCCCCTATGGCTACACCTTC. Amino acid sequence: CASSYSPGTGLPPYGYTF.